These T cell receptor beta chains were read from a single sample in a study of T cell changes during pregnancy in multiple sclerosis. Sequenced by immunoSEQ multiplex PCR; TCRdb stores in-frame clones only, minus some. This sample has 35,000 to 45,000 clones, with about nine tenths found just once. Source: CD4+ T cells from peripheral blood mononuclear cells, taken in the second trimester of pregnancy. The receptors were gathered from a female donor in good health, enrolled as a control in a pregnancy study. Each CDR3 is given with its conserved first and last residue. A D gene is named only where the DNA matches it firmly. Some rows have no size entry. The others give once, few or many, or a class for an expanded clone.

j_call d_call clone_size v_call cdr3_nt cdr3_aa
TRBJ2-5 NA once TRBV5-1 TGCGCCAGCAGCCTACTAGTATGGGAGACCCAGTACTTC CASSLLVWETQYF
TRBJ2-2 TRBD1 NA TRBV5-1 TGCGCCAGCAGCTTGGGGACAGGGAACACCGGGGAGCTGTTTTTT CASSLGTGNTGELFF
TRBJ2-7 TRBD1 NA TRBV19 TGTGCCAGTAGTGAGACAGGGATCTACGAGCAGTACTTC CASSETGIYEQYF
TRBJ1-1 NA NA TRBV30 TGTGCCTGGAGTGTACAGGCCCGGAACACTGAAGCTTCCTTT CAWSVQARNTEASF
TRBJ1-5 NA NA TRBV5-4 TGTGCCAGCAGCTTGGGCGGCAGAAGCAATCAGCCCCAGCATTTT CASSLGGRSNQPQHF
TRBJ2-5 NA NA TRBV29-1 TGCAGCGGGAAACCCCAGGGGTCGTTGGGGGAGACCCAGTACTTC CSGKPQGSLGETQYF
TRBJ2-3 TRBD2 once TRBV19 TGTGCCAGTTCGTTGACGGGAGGGGGCACAGATACGCAGTATTTT CASSLTGGGTDTQYF
TRBJ2-2 NA NA TRBV21-1 TGTGCCAGCAGCACTCCGCCAAACCCTCACAGGGGCCAAAGGAACACCGGGGAGCTGTTTTTT CASSTPPNPHRGQRNTGELFF
TRBJ2-6 NA NA TRBV5-5 TGTGCCAGCAGGGACTACAGGGGAAGGTCTGGGGCCAACGTCCTGACTTTC CASRDYRGRSGANVLTF
TRBJ1-4 TRBD1 NA TRBV5-4 TGTGCCAGCAGCTTACAGGGGCCTGAAAAACTGTTTTTT CASSLQGPEKLFF
TRBJ1-3 NA NA TRBV11-2 TGTGCCAGCAGCTTAGTCTTCTCTGGAAACACCATATATTTT CASSLVFSGNTIYF
TRBJ2-7 TRBD2 NA TRBV7-7 TGTGCTAGCAGCCGGGGACTAGCGGGAGCCAACGAGCAGTACTTC CASSRGLAGANEQYF
TRBJ2-2 TRBD2 NA TRBV13 TGTGCCAGCAGCTCAAGGACTAGCGGGAGCGACACCGGGGAGCTGTTTTTT CASSSRTSGSDTGELFF
TRBJ1-1 NA NA TRBV9 TGTGCCAGCAGCGTAGGCCAGGGGCGCGAAACTGAAGCTTTCTTT CASSVGQGRETEAFF
TRBJ2-3 TRBD2 NA TRBV10-3 TGTGCCATCAGGAATCACGGGACTAGCGGCGAACGGGTCACAGATACGCAGTATTTT CAIRNHGTSGERVTDTQYF
TRBJ1-2 TRBD1 NA TRBV6-1 TGTGCCAGCAGTGCGCGGCCTGACAGGGCGGGGGGCTACACCTTC CASSARPDRAGGYTF
TRBJ2-7 TRBD2 NA TRBV5-6 TGTGCCAGCAGCCCCCGGCGAACTAGCGGGGGTTCCTCCTACGAGCAGTACTTC CASSPRRTSGGSSYEQYF
TRBJ2-7 TRBD2 NA TRBV7-2 TGTGCCAGCAGCTCCCGGGGGGTAGGAGGGTACGAGCAGTACTTC CASSSRGVGGYEQYF
TRBJ2-1 TRBD2 NA TRBV7-3 TGTGCCAGCAGCCCGTCGACTAGCGGGGTCTACAATGAGCAGTTCTTC CASSPSTSGVYNEQFF
TRBJ2-1 TRBD2 NA TRBV6-5 TGTGCCAGCAGACCGAGCGGGAGCGCCAATGAGCAGTTCTTC CASRPSGSANEQFF
TRBJ2-2 NA NA TRBV6-6 TGTGCCGCCAGGGAAAACGCGAACACCGGGGAGCTGTTTTTT CAARENANTGELFF
TRBJ2-3 NA NA TRBV21-1 TGTGCCAGCAGCAAAGATCGGACTAGCGGCACAGATACGCAGTATTTT CASSKDRTSGTDTQYF
TRBJ2-6 NA NA TRBV29-1 TGCAGCGTTGAGGTTGGGAGGGGGGCCAACGTCCTGACTTTC CSVEVGRGANVLTF
TRBJ2-1 TRBD1 once TRBV12-5 TGTGCTAGTGTCCCGGGACAGGGCTACAATGAGCAGTTCTTC CASVPGQGYNEQFF
TRBJ2-1 TRBD2 NA TRBV7-2 TGTGCCAGCAGCTTAGTGCGGGAGGGGAACAATGAGCAGTTCTTC CASSLVREGNNEQFF
TRBJ1-2 NA once TRBV19 TGTGCCAGTAGTCCGGCCGGGACACCATCCTATGGCTACACCTTC CASSPAGTPSYGYTF
TRBJ2-5 TRBD1 NA TRBV18 TGTGCCAGCTCACCACAGGACAGGGTCGGGACCCAGTACTTC CASSPQDRVGTQYF
TRBJ1-2 TRBD1 few TRBV2 TGTGCCAGCTGCCGGGACAGGGGAGCGAATGGCTACACCTTC CASCRDRGANGYTF
TRBJ1-1 NA few TRBV2 TGTGCCAGCAGTGAGGGAGGGGATGAAGCTTTCTTT CASSEGGDEAFF
TRBJ2-7 TRBD2 NA TRBV6-6 TGTGCCAGCAGTCCCGGGACTAGCCGAAACTCCTACGAGCAGTACTTC CASSPGTSRNSYEQYF
TRBJ2-2 NA NA TRBV7-6 TGTGCCAGCACCTCCGCGAACACCGGGGAGCTGTTTTTT CASTSANTGELFF
TRBJ1-3 NA NA TRBV5-1 TGCGCCAGCAGCTTGGACGGGGGAAACACCATATATTTT CASSLDGGNTIYF
TRBJ2-1 TRBD2 NA TRBV5-1 TGCGCCAGCAGCTTGGGTACGGGAGGGGGTGAGCAGTTCTTC CASSLGTGGGEQFF
TRBJ2-1 TRBD2 NA TRBV9 TGTGCCAGCAGCCCCCGACTAGCAGAGTACAATGAGCAGTTCTTC CASSPRLAEYNEQFF
TRBJ2-7 NA NA TRBV4-1 TGCGCCAGCAGCCAAGAGGTCCTGGCGGGTGCCTACGAGCAGTACTTC CASSQEVLAGAYEQYF
TRBJ1-1 NA NA TRBV6-6 TGTGCCAGCAGGGGGCAGAACACTGAAGCTTTCTTT CASRGQNTEAFF
TRBJ2-6 NA NA TRBV6-6 TGTGCCAGCAGCAACGGGGGAAGCTCTGGGGCCAACGTCCTGACTTTC CASSNGGSSGANVLTF
TRBJ2-7 TRBD2 NA TRBV28 TGTGCCGCTCAAGACCCCCTAGCGGGAGTAGCCGAGCAGTACTTC CAAQDPLAGVAEQYF
TRBJ2-7 TRBD2 few TRBV5-1 TGCGCCAGCAGCTCCCTAGCGGGTTGGTACTTC CASSSLAGWYF
TRBJ2-1 TRBD2 once TRBV7-9 TGTGCCAGCAGCTTAGCGCGACTAGCGGGGGGGCATAGTGAGCAGTTCTTC CASSLARLAGGHSEQFF
TRBJ2-3 NA NA TRBV29-1 TGCAGCGTTCGGCGGGACCGCACAGATACGCAGTATTTT CSVRRDRTDTQYF
TRBJ2-6 NA NA TRBV28 TGTGCCAGTGGACAGTCTCACTCTGGGGCCAACGTCCTGACTTTC CASGQSHSGANVLTF
TRBJ1-1 NA NA TRBV11-2 TGTGCCAGCAGCTTAGTCGGGTTTAGGACTGAAGCTTTCTTT CASSLVGFRTEAFF
TRBJ2-3 NA NA TRBV21-1 TGTGCCAGCAGCCGACTAGCAGATACGCAGTATTTT CASSRLADTQYF
TRBJ1-2 TRBD1 few TRBV19 TGTGCCAGTAGTCGACAGGGGAGGGACTATGGCTACACCTTC CASSRQGRDYGYTF
TRBJ2-1 TRBD1 NA TRBV2 TGTGCCAGCAGTGAAGATCGGACAGGGCCTTGGAATGAGCAGTTCTTC CASSEDRTGPWNEQFF
TRBJ2-1 NA NA TRBV7-8 TGTGCCAGCAGCTCATCCAGGGGACTACCCTCCTACAATGAGCAGTTCTTC CASSSSRGLPSYNEQFF
TRBJ2-1 NA NA TRBV5-6 TGTGCCAGCAGCTTGGCCCCAGCGATAAATGAGCAGTTCTTC CASSLAPAINEQFF
TRBJ1-2 NA NA TRBV14 TGTGCCAGCAGCCCGGACAGCCTACGCGGCTACACCTTC CASSPDSLRGYTF
TRBJ2-1 TRBD1 once TRBV5-8 TGTGCCAGCAGGCGGCGGACAGGGACGGGAAATGAGCAGTTCTTC CASRRRTGTGNEQFF